This T cell receptor (beta chain) was sequenced for a study of blood T cell repertoires in COVID-19. The CDR3 loop spans 15 amino acids. CDR1 is SGHTA, CDR2 FQGNSA, per germline. V lost 0 bases to trimming and J lost 1 base, with 9 bases between them. Profiled with immunoSEQ multiplex PCR; TCRdb holds only in-frame clones, not every one. The sample holds about 230,000 clones, 85% to 90% seen once. This TCR was recovered from a man in his fifties with COVID-19, enrolled during active disease. The V gene is TRBV7-2, the J gene TRBJ1-1; no firm D call. Specimen: peripheral blood. CDR3 sequence (DNA): TGTGCCAGCAGCTTAGCGGGCGCGGGGAACACTGAAGCTTTCTTT. Translation: CASSLAGAGNTEAFF.